This TCR beta chain was sequenced during a study of CD8 T cells in Susac syndrome. Trimming cost V 3 bases and J 4 bases, with 11 bases left between them. CDR3 length equals 14 residues. After extraction with the RNeasy kit, roughly 0.45 to 1 ug of the RNA was reverse transcribed using random hexamers. One entry per CDR3 protein, called by TCRdb with MiXCR from the immunoSEQ multiplex PCR reads. The profile shows about 120,000 distinct CDR3 sequences, roughly 94% of them singletons. The receptor's source is a human donor in good health. Sequencing was done on a sample of CD4+ T cells from PBMCs. The rearrangement uses TRBV12-3 or TRBV12-4 and TRBJ2-3; the D gene is possibly TRBD2 (5 bases). DNA of the CDR3: TGTGCCAGCAGTTTTTGGCAGGAGGCAGATACGCAGTATTTT. This gives the protein CASSFWQEADTQYF.